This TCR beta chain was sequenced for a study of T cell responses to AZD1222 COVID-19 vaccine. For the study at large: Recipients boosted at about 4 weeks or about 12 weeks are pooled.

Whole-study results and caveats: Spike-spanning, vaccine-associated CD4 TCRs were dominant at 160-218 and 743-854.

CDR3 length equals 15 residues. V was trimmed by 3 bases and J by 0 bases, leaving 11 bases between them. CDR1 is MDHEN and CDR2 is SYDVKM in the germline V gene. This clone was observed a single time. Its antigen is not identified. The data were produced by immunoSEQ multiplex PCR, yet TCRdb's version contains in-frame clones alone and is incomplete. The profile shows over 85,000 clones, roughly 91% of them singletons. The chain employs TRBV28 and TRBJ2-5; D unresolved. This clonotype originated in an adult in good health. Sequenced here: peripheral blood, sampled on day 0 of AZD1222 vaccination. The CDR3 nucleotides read TGTGCCAGCAGTTTTGCACAGAGGTACCAAGAGACCCAGTACTTC. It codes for CASSFAQRYQETQYF.